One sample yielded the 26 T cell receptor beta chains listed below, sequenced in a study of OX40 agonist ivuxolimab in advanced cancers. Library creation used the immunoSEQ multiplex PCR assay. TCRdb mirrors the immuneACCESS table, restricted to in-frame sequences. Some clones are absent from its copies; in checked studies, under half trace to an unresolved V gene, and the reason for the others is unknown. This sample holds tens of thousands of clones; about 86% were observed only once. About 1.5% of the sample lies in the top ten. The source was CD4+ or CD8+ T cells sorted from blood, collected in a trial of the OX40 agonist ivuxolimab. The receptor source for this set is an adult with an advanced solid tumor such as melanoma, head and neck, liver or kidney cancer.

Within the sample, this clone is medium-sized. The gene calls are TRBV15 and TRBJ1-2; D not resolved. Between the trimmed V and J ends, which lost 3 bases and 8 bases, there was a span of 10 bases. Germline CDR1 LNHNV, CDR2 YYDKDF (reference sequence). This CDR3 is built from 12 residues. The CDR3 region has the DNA TGTGCCACCAGCAGGGGAATGGAGGGCTACACCTTC. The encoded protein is CATSRGMEGYTF.

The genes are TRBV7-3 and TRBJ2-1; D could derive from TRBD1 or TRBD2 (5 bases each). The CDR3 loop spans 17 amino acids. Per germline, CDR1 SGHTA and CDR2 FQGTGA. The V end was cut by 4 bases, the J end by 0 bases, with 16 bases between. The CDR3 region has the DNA TGTGCCAGCAGCTCTGACGCCGGGACCAGCTCCTACAATGAGCAGTTCTTC. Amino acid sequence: CASSSDAGTSSYNEQFF.

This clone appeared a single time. The CDR3 is CASSFLGELFF. DNA for the CDR3: TGTGCCAGCAGCTTCCTAGGGGAGCTGTTTTTT. This chain joins TRBV7-8 and TRBJ2-2; D is undetermined. The CDR3 covers 11 residues. The V end lost 3 bases, the J end lost 8 bases, and 4 bases lay between the germline ends. Germline V gene lookup returns CDR1 SGHVS and CDR2 FQNEAQ.

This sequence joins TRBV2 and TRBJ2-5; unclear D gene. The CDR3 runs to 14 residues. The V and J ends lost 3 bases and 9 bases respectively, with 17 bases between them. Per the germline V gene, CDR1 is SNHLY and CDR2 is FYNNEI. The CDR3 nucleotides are TGTGCCAGCAGTGACAGGAACCTCCCTGGGGCCCAGTACTTC. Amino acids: CASSDRNLPGAQYF.

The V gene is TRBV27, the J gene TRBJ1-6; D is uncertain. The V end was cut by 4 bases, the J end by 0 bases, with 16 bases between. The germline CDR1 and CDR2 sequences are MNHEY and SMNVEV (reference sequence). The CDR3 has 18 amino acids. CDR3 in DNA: TGTGCCAGCAGTTGGAGTCTGGGCAGCAGCTCCTATAATTCACCCCTCCACTTT. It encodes CASSWSLGSSSYNSPLHF.

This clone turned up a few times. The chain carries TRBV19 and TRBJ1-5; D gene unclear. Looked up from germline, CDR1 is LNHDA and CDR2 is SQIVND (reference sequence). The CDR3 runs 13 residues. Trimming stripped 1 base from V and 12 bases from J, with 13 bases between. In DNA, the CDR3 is TGTGCCAGTAGTATAGGAGAAGCAGGAAACCAGCATTTT. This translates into CASSIGEAGNQHF.

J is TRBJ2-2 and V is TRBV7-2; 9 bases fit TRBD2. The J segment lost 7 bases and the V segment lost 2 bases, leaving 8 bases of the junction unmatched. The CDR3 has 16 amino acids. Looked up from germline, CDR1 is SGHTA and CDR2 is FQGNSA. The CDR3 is CASSLYEREADGELFF. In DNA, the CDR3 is TGTGCCAGCAGCTTATACGAGCGGGAGGCTGACGGGGAGCTGTTTTTT. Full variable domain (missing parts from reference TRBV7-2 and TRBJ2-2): GAGVSQSPSNKVTEKGKDVELRCDPISGHTALYWYRQSLGQGLEFLIYFQGNSAPDKSGLPSDRFSAERTGGSVSTLTIQRTQQEDSAVYLCASSLYEREADGELFFGEGSRLTVL.

The CDR3 DNA is TGTGCCAGCAGCCCAGGTCTTTACACAGATACGCAGTATTTT. This gives the protein CASSPGLYTDTQYF. The chain joins TRBV27 to TRBJ2-3; D is ambiguous. This CDR3 has 14 amino acids. Germline V gene lookup returns CDR1 MNHEY and CDR2 SMNVEV (reference sequence). Trimming cost V 6 bases and J 2 bases, with 12 bases left between them.

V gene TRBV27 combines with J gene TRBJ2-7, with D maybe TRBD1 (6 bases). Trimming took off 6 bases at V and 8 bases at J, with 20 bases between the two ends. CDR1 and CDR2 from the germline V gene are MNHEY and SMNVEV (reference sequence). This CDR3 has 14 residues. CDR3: CASSIDRTQLKQYF. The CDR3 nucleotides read TGTGCCAGCAGCATCGACAGGACCCAATTGAAGCAGTACTTC.

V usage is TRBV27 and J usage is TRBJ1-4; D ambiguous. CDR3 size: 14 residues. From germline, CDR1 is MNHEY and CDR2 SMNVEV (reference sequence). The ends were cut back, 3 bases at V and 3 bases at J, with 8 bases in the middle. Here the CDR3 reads CASSFVGSNEKLFF. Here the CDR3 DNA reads TGTGCCAGCAGTTTCGTTGGGTCTAATGAAAAACTGTTTTTT.

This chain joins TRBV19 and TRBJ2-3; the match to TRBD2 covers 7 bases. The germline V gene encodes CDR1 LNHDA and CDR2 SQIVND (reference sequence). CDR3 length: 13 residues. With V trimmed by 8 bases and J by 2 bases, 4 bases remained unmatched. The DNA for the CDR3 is TGTGCCAGTTCTAAGCGGGACACAGATACGCAGTATTTT. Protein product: CASSKRDTDTQYF.

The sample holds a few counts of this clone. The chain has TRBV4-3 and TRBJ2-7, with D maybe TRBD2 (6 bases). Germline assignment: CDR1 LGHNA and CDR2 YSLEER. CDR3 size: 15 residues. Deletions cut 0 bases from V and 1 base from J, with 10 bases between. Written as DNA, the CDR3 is TGCGCCAGCAGCCAAGATGGGACTGAGTCCTACGAGCAGTACTTC. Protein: CASSQDGTESYEQYF.

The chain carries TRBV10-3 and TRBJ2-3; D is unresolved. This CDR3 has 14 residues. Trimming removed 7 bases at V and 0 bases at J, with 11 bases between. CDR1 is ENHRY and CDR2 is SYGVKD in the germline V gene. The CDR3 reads CAITLTSSTDTQYF. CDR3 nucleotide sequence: TGTGCCATCACCCTGACATCCAGCACAGATACGCAGTATTTT.

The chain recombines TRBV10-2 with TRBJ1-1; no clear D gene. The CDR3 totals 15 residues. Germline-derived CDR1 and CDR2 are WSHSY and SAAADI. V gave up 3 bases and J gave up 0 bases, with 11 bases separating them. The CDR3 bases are TGCGCCAGCAGTGACAGTTCCCGAATGAACACTGAAGCTTTCTTT. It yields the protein CASSDSSRMNTEAFF.

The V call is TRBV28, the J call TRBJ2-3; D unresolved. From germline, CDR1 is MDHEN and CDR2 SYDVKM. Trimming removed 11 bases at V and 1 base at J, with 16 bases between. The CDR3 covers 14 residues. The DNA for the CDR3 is TGTGCCTGCCAATACGAAGCTCGCACAGATACGCAGTATTTT. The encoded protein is CACQYEARTDTQYF.

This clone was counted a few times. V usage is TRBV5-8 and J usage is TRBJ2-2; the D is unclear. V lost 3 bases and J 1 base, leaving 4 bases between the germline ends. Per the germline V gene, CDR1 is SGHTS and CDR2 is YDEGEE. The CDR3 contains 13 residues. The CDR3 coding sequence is TGTGCCAGCAGCTACAGGAACACCGGGGAGCTGTTTTTT. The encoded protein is CASSYRNTGELFF.

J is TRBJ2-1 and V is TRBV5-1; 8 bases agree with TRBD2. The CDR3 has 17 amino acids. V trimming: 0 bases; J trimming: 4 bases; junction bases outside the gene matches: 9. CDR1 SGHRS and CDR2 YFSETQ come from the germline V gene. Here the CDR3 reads CASSLAPSSGLYNEQFF. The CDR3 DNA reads TGCGCCAGCAGCTTGGCTCCTTCTAGCGGGCTGTACAATGAGCAGTTCTTC.

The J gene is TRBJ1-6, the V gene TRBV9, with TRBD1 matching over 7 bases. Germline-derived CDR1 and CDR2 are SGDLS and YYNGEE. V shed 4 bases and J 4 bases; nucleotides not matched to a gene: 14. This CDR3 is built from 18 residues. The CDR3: CASSMGPGQSYYNSPLHF. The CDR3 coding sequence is TGTGCCAGCAGCATGGGCCCGGGACAGTCCTATTATAATTCACCCCTCCACTTT.

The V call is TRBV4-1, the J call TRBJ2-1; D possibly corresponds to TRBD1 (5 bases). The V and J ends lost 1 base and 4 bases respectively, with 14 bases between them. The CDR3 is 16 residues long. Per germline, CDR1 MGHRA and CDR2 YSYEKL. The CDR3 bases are TGCGCCAGCAGCCAAGCCAACGCAGGGATATACAATGAGCAGTTCTTC. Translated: CASSQANAGIYNEQFF.

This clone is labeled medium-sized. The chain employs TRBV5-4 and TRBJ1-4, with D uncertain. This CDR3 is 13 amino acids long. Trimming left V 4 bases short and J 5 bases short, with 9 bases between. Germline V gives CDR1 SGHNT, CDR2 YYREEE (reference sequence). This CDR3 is CASSPPGNEKLFF. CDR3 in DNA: TGTGCCAGCAGCCCACCGGGGAATGAAAAACTGTTTTTT.

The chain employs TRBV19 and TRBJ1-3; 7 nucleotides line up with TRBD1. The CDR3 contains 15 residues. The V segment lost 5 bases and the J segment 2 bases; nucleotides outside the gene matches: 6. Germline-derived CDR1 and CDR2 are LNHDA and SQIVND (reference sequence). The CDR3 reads CASSSEGGPGNTIYF. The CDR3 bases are TGTGCCAGTAGTTCGGAAGGGGGCCCTGGAAACACCATATATTTT.

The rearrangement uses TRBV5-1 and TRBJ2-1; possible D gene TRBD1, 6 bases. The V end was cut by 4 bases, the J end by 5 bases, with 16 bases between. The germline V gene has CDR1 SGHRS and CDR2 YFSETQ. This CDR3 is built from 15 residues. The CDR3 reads CASSHRDPGDNEQFF. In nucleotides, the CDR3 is TGCGCCAGCAGCCACCGGGACCCAGGGGACAATGAGCAGTTCTTC.

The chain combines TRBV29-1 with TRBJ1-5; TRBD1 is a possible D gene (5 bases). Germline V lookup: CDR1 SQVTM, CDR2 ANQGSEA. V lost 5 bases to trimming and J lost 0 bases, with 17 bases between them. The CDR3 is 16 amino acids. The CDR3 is CSVQGDPGHSNQPQHF. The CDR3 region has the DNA TGCAGCGTTCAGGGAGATCCAGGACATAGCAATCAGCCCCAGCATTTT.

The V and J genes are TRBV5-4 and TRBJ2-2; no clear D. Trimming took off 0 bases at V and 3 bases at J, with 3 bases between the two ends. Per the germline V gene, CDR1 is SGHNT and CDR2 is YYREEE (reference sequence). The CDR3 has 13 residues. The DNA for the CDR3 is TGTGCCAGCAGCTTGGACGACACCGGGGAGCTGTTTTTT. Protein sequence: CASSLDDTGELFF.

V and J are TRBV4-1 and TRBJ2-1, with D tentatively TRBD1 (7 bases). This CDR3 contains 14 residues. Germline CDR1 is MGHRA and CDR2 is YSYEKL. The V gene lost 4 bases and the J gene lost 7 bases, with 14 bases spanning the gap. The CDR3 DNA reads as TGCGCCAGCAGCCGCCAGGGGGGTTGGAATGAGCAGTTCTTC. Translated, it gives CASSRQGGWNEQFF.

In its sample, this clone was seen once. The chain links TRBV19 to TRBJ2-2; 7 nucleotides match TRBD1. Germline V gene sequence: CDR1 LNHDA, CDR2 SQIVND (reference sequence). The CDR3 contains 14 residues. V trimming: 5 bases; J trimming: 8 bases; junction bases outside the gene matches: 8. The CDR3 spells CASSLDRVGGELFF. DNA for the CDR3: TGTGCCAGTAGTCTCGACAGGGTTGGAGGGGAGCTGTTTTTT.